A single sample is the source of the 13 T cell receptor beta chains below, sequenced in a study of cytomegalovirus exposure and HLA in healthy donors. The PCR used 60 Vbeta and 13 Jbeta primers. Generated by immunoSEQ multiplex PCR, the TCRdb table keeps only in-frame clones and is missing some. The profile covers 60,000 to 95,000 clones, with around 73% appearing a single time and 8% to 9.5% taken by the ten largest. The sample comprised PBMCs. These receptors originate from a woman aged 40 to 50 in good health and CMV-seropositive.

This clone was detected only once. This chain uses TRBV29-1 with TRBJ1-1; D unresolved. V lost 7 bases to trimming and J lost 1 base, with 4 bases between them. Germline V gene data show CDR1 as SQVTM and CDR2 as ANQGSEA. The length of the CDR3 is 10 residues. CDR3 in DNA: TGCAGCGCCGGGAACACTGAAGCTTTCTTT. Translating gives CSAGNTEAFF.

This chain connects TRBV7-2 to TRBJ1-1, with 7 bases aligning to TRBD1. After removal of 5 bases from V and 3 bases from J, the junction contained 3 bases not matched to a gene. Germline-derived CDR1 and CDR2 are SGHTA and FQGNSA. CDR3 length: 13 amino acids. CDR3: CASSRDRDTEAFF. The DNA for the CDR3 is TGTGCCAGCAGCCGGGACAGAGACACTGAAGCTTTCTTT.

This chain uses TRBV5-4 with TRBJ1-1; 7 nucleotides align to TRBD1. The CDR3 loop spans 14 amino acids. Germline loops: CDR1 SGHNT, CDR2 YYREEE (reference sequence). Trimming removed 0 bases from V and 5 bases from J; junction bases left unmatched: 4. This CDR3 is CASSLAAGGTEAFF. DNA of the CDR3: TGTGCCAGCAGCTTGGCAGCAGGGGGAACTGAAGCTTTCTTT.

This chain joins TRBV18 and TRBJ1-2; D is ambiguous. Germline values: CDR1 KGHSH, CDR2 LQKENI. Trimming cost V 0 bases and J 5 bases, with 10 bases left between them. The CDR3 has 14 amino acids. Written as DNA, the CDR3 is TGTGCCAGCTCACCACCGGGCACCCCGTATGGCTACACCTTC. Translated, it gives CASSPPGTPYGYTF. Full variable domain (outside the CDR3, taken from reference TRBV18 and TRBJ1-2): NAGVMQNPRHLVRRRGQEARLRCSPMKGHSHVYWYRQLPEEGLKFMVYLQKENIIDESGMPKERFSAEFPKEGPSILRIQQVVRGDSAAYFCASSPPGTPYGYTFGSGTRLTVV.

The genes are TRBV29-1 and TRBJ1-2; possibly TRBD1 for D (6 bases). Germline CDR1 and CDR2: SQVTM and ANQGSEA. V was clipped by 4 bases and J by 4 bases, with 13 bases between them. This CDR3 has 13 amino acids. The CDR3: CSVGEGERYGYTF. CDR3 nucleotides: TGCAGCGTTGGTGAGGGGGAACGCTATGGCTACACCTTC. Using reference TRBV29-1 and TRBJ1-2 for the parts outside the CDR3, the full variable domain is SAVISQKPSRDICQRGTSLTIQCQVDSQVTMMFWYRQQPGQSLTLIATANQGSEATYESGFVIDKFPISRPNLTFSTLTVSNMSPEDSSIYLCSVGEGERYGYTFGSGTRLTVV.

V and J are TRBV27 and TRBJ1-1, with D maybe TRBD1 (6 bases). Deletions cut 6 bases from V and 1 base from J, with 12 bases between. The CDR3 has 14 residues. Germline loops: CDR1 MNHEY, CDR2 SMNVEV (reference sequence). CDR3 sequence (DNA): TGTGCCAGCAGGGGGGACACGCAGAACACTGAAGCTTTCTTT. This codes for CASRGDTQNTEAFF.

This clone appeared a few times. The chain joins TRBV10-2 to TRBJ2-7; no clear D gene. The CDR3 covers 14 residues. Germline values: CDR1 WSHSY, CDR2 SAAADI. The V end was cut by 5 bases, the J end by 0 bases, with 11 bases between. The chain's CDR3 is CASSTGFSSYEQYF. The CDR3 coding sequence is TGCGCCAGCAGTACCGGTTTTAGCTCCTACGAGCAGTACTTC.

The chain is built from TRBV5-1 and TRBJ1-3; D unclear. From germline, CDR1 is SGHRS and CDR2 YFSETQ. This CDR3 comprises 13 residues. V lost 5 bases and J lost 9, with 15 bases in between. The CDR3 coding sequence is TGCGCCAGCAGTTCGGCGGGTTTGGGCACCATATATTTT. It codes for CASSSAGLGTIYF.

V gene TRBV11-3 combines with J gene TRBJ2-7, with 10 bases identical to TRBD1. The CDR3 runs 15 residues. V lost 1 base to trimming and J lost 5 bases; unmatched junction nucleotides: 5. The germline CDR1 and CDR2 sequences are SGHNT and YENEEA. CDR3 sequence reads: CASSLGDRGGHEQYF. As DNA, the CDR3 is TGTGCCAGCAGCTTAGGGGACAGGGGTGGCCACGAGCAGTACTTC.

The chain employs TRBV7-3 and TRBJ2-3, with 13 bases matching TRBD2. J gave up 5 bases and V 5 bases, and 4 bases lay outside the gene matches. Germline CDR1 and CDR2: SGHTA and FQGTGA. CDR3 length: 15 amino acids. The CDR3 spells CASSRTSGGGDTQYF. In nucleotides, the CDR3 is TGTGCCAGCAGCCGGACTAGCGGGGGAGGAGATACGCAGTATTTT. The variable domain in full, with the rest retrieved from reference TRBV7-3 and TRBJ2-3, is GAGVSQTPSNKVTEKGKYVELRCDPISGHTALYWYRQSLGQGPEFLIYFQGTGAADDSGLPNDRFFAVRPEGSVSTLKIQRTERGDSAVYLCASSRTSGGGDTQYFGPGTRLTVL.

The chain recombines TRBV5-1 with TRBJ2-5; D gene uncertain. The J call may be faulty, since TRBJ2-7 better matches the DNA end. Germline V gene sequence: CDR1 SGHRS, CDR2 YFSETQ. This CDR3 has 10 amino acids. CDR3 amino acids: CASSFHEQYF. The DNA of the CDR3 is TGCGCCAGCAGCTTTCACGAGCAGTACTTC.

This chain uses TRBV19 with TRBJ2-2, with TRBD2 identical over 7 bases. This CDR3 is built from 15 residues. Per the germline V gene, CDR1 is LNHDA and CDR2 is SQIVND (reference sequence). The V and J ends lost 7 bases and 5 bases, in that order; junction bases with no gene match: 10. The CDR3 sequence is CASTFPGGRTGELFF. CDR3 sequence (DNA): TGTGCCAGTACCTTTCCGGGGGGTCGGACCGGGGAGCTGTTTTTT.

V usage is TRBV30 and J usage is TRBJ2-7; 12 nucleotides line up with TRBD2. The CDR3 has 16 residues. J was trimmed by 6 bases and V by 4 bases; bases with no gene match: 13. Per the germline V gene, CDR1 is GTSNPN and CDR2 is SVGIG (reference sequence). The CDR3: CAWTMYSASGGGEQYF. The CDR3 coding sequence is TGTGCCTGGACCATGTACAGCGCTAGCGGGGGGGGCGAGCAGTACTTC.